The clone carrying this TCR beta chain was detected only a few times. The data belong to a study of T-cell memory formation after mild COVID-19. Using its own MiXCR run on the 5' RACE reads, TCRdb lists one record per CDR3 protein. This table holds some 150,000 distinct CDR3 sequences, 13% to 15% found once. The trim removed 0 bases at V and 5 bases at J, leaving 5 bases unmatched. Germline V gene lookup returns CDR1 LNHNV and CDR2 YYDKDF (reference sequence). The CDR3 extends over 16 amino acids. The TCR sequence derives from an adult woman who had mild COVID-19 (a few samples of this study predate the infection). Cell type and time point are not known. The sequencing sample was made of PBMCs or a T cell subset sorted from them (not recorded which). The V gene is TRBV15, the J gene TRBJ1-5; TRBD1 matches at 9 bases. In DNA, the CDR3 is TGTGCCACCAGCAGAGATCGGGACAGGGTACATCAGCCCCAGCATTTT. It codes for CATSRDRDRVHQPQHF.